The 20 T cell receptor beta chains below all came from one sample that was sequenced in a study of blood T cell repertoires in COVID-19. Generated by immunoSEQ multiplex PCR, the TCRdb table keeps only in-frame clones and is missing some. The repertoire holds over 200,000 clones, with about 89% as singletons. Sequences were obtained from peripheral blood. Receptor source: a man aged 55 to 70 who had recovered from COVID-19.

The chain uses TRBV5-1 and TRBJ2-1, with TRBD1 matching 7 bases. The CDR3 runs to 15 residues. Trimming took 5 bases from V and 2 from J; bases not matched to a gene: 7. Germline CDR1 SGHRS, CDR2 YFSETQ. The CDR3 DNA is TGCGCCAGCAGGCCGGGGCAGGGGGCCTACAATGAGCAGTTCTTC. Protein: CASRPGQGAYNEQFF.

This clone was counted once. The CDR3 sequence: CASIRTGLSYGYTF. In DNA, the CDR3 is TGTGCCAGTATTCGAACAGGGCTATCCTATGGCTACACCTTC. V is TRBV19 and J is TRBJ1-2; TRBD1 is a possible D gene (6 bases). The V end was cut by 7 bases, the J end by 4 bases, with 16 bases between. Germline assignment: CDR1 LNHDA and CDR2 SQIVND (reference sequence). The length of the CDR3 is 14 residues.

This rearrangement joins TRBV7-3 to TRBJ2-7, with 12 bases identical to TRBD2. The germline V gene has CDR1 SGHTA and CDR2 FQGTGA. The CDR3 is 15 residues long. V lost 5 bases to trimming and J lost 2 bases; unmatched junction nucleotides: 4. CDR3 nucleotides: TGTGCCAGCAGCCTCTCTAGCGGGGGGGCCTACGAGCAGTACTTC. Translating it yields CASSLSSGGAYEQYF.

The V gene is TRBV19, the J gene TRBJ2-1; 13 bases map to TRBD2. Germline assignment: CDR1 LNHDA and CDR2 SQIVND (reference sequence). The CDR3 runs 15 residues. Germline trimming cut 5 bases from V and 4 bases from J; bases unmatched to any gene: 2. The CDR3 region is CASSGGLAGYNEQFF. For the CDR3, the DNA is TGTGCCAGTAGTGGGGGACTAGCGGGGTACAATGAGCAGTTCTTC.

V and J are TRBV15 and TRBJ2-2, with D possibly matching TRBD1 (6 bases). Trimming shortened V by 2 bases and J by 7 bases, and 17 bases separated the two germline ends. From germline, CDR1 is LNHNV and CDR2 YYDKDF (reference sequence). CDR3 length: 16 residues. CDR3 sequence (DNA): TGTGCCACCAGCAGAATAGCCGGGACAAGTCTCGGGGAGCTGTTTTTT. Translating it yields CATSRIAGTSLGELFF.

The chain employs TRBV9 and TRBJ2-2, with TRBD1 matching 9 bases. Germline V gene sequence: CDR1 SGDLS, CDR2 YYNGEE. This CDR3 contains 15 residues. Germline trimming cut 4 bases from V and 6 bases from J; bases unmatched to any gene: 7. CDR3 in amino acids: CASSPQGAAAGELFF. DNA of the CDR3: TGTGCCAGCAGCCCACAGGGGGCCGCCGCCGGGGAGCTGTTTTTT.

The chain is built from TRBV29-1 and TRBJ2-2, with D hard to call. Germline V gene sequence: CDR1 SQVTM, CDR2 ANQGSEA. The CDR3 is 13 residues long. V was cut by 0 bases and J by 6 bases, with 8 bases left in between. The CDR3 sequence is CSVEDRYSGELFF. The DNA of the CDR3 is TGCAGCGTTGAAGATCGCTACTCCGGGGAGCTGTTTTTT.

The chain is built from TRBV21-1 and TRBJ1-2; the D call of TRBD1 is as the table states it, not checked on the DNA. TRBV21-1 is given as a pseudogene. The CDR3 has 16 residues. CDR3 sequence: CASSKAGQSHNYGYTF. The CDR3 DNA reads TGTGCCAGCAGCAAAGCGGGACAGTCTCATAACTATGGCTACACCTTC.

DNA of the CDR3: TGTGCCAGCAGAAACGCAGGGACTAATGAAAAACTGTTTTTT. It encodes CASRNAGTNEKLFF. V usage is TRBV6-6 and J usage is TRBJ1-4, with TRBD1 as a possible D gene (5 bases). V lost 6 bases and J 2 bases, leaving 10 bases between the germline ends. The CDR3 length is 14 residues. Germline assignment: CDR1 MNHNY and CDR2 SVGAGI (reference sequence).

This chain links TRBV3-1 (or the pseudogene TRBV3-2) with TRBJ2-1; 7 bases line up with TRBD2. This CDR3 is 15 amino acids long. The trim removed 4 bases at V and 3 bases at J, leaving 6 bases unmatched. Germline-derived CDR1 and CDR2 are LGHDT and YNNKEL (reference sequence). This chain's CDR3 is CASSLSGTIYNEQFF. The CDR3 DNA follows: TGTGCCAGCAGCCTATCCGGGACTATCTACAATGAGCAGTTCTTC.

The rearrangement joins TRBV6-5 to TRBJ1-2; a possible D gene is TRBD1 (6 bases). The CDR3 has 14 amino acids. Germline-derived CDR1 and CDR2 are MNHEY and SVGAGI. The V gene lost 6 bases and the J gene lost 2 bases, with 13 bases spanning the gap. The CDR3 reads CASRMTGRNYGYTF. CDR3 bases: TGTGCCAGCAGGATGACAGGACGCAACTATGGCTACACCTTC.

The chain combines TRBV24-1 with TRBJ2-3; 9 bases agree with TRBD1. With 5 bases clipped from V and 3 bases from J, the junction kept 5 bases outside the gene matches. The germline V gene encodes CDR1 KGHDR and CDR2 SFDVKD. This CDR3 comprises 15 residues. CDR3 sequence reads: CATSATGGGTDTQYF. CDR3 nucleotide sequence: TGTGCCACCAGTGCGACAGGGGGAGGGACAGATACGCAGTATTTT.

The CDR3 spells CASSSEVRKQPQHF. In DNA form, the CDR3 reads TGTGCCAGCAGCTCCGAGGTCCGGAAACAGCCCCAGCATTTT. The chain uses TRBV5-5 and TRBJ1-5; no firm D call. CDR3 size: 14 residues. CDR1 is SGHKS, CDR2 YYEKEE, per germline (reference sequence). Trimming stripped 3 bases from V and 7 bases from J, with 14 bases between.

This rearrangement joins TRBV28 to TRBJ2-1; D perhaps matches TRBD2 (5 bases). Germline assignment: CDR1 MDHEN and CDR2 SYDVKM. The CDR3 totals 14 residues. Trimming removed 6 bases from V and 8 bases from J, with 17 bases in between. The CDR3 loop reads CASRLTGHGDEQFF. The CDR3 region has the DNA TGTGCCAGCAGACTTACCGGGCACGGGGATGAGCAGTTCTTC.

The CDR3 bases are TGTGCCAGCAGCCTCCAAAATAGTTGGACTGAAGCTTTCTTT. The encoded protein is CASSLQNSWTEAFF. This chain connects TRBV3-1 (or the pseudogene TRBV3-2) to TRBJ1-1; no definite D call. Germline CDR1 LGHDT, CDR2 YNNKEL (reference sequence). The V and J ends lost 4 bases and 5 bases respectively, with 14 bases between them. This CDR3 spans 14 amino acids.

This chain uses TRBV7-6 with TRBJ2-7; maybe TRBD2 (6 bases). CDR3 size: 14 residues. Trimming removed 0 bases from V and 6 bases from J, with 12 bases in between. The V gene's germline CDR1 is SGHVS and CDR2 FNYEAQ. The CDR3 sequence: CASSLAREGSEQYF. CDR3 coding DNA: TGTGCCAGCAGCTTAGCGCGGGAAGGAAGCGAGCAGTACTTC.

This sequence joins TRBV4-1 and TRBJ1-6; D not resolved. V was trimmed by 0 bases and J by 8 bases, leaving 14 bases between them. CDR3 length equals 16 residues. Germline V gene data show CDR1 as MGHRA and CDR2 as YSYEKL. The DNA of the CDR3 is TGCGCCAGCAGCCAAGATTCGGCGGGAAGATATTCACCCCTCCACTTT. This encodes CASSQDSAGRYSPLHF.

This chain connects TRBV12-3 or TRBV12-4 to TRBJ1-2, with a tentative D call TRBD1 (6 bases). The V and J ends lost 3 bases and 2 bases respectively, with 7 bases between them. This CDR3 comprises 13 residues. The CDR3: CASSLDRNYGYTF. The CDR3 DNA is TGTGCCAGCAGTTTGGACAGAAACTATGGCTACACCTTC.

The CDR3 protein is CAISENKNQPQHF. For the CDR3, the DNA is TGTGCCATCAGTGAGAACAAGAATCAGCCCCAGCATTTT. This chain joins TRBV10-3 and TRBJ1-5; no reliable D call. The V end lost 2 bases, the J end lost 4 bases, and 6 bases lay between the germline ends. Per germline, CDR1 ENHRY and CDR2 SYGVKD. This CDR3 spans 13 amino acids.

The CDR3 region is CASSLPTGATEAFF. For the CDR3, the DNA is TGCGCCAGCAGCCTTCCAACAGGGGCCACTGAAGCTTTCTTT. V and J are TRBV5-1 and TRBJ1-1; 7 bases agree with TRBD1. Germline V gene data show CDR1 as SGHRS and CDR2 as YFSETQ. The CDR3 spans 14 residues. Trimming removed 4 bases from V and 4 bases from J; junction bases left unmatched: 7.